Sequencing of this T cell receptor beta chain was carried out in a study of T-cell memory formation after mild COVID-19 (dated by TCRdb to the early 2020s). Describing the broader study: Most TCR sequence clusters were specific to one of the two donors. The cohort comprised two young, previously healthy adult volunteers, one female and one male. Longitudinal TCRalpha and TCRbeta repertoire sequencing tracked T-cell clones expanding and contracting after mild COVID-19 in a couple of donors. Beyond this particular receptor, the publication reports: The detection of some responding clones in pre-infection memory suggests that pre-existing cross-reactive memory T cells joined the SARS-CoV-2 response. Clones contracting from day 15 to 85 had balanced CD4/CD8 phenotypes, while a second wave expanding from day 15 to 37 was biased towards CD4+. The study included only two mild cases, and larger cohorts that include severe cases with pre-infection samples were judged to be necessary. Contracting CD4+ clones were located mainly in the CM and EM memory subsets, whereas CD8+ clones were found to be enriched in EMRA. The second-wave clones that peaked on day 37 were not confirmed to be SARS-CoV-2 specific.

This clonotype was seen only a few times. This receptor's antigen is unknown. Per-nucleotide qualities are absent, and no much larger clonotype sits a single base away. TCRdb records Illumina NovaSeq 6000 as the sequencer. Using 5'RACE with constant-segment primers, TCRalpha and TCRbeta cDNA libraries were constructed, with sample barcodes and unique molecular identifiers added in the process. RNA was extracted from every sample with Trizol reagent. Libraries were amplified in two PCR steps, with a second sample barcode and Illumina TruSeq adapters added in the second step. Sequencing of the libraries was done on an Illumina NovaSeq, producing 2 x 150 bp paired-end reads. As for the authors' bioinformatics: Reads were demultiplexed and collapsed into UMI-guided consensus sequences with migec v1.2.7. Using mixcr v2.1.11, UMI consensuses were aligned to TRA and TRB V and J templates and then assembled into clonotypes. Clonotypes were classified as expanded or contracted when called significant by both edgeR and NoisET, with noise models trained on biological replicates. edgeR calls used a false discovery rate-adjusted p below 0.01 and a log2 fold-change threshold of 1. PCA with hierarchical clustering of max-normalized trajectories of the 1000 most abundant clonotypes was used as exploratory dynamics analysis. Separately sequenced CD4+ and CD8+ repertoires were used to assign the CD4 or CD8 phenotype of responding clones. The public reads were quality trimmed at Q25 with fastp and then assembled into clones with MiXCR by TCRdb, keeping productive beta chains. Here each entry gathers all rows of one CDR3 protein and keeps the most common genes and DNA. TCRdb's processing, not the authors' own work, is the source of the V and J calls. The sample has 470,000 or so distinct CDR3 sequences on record, around 20% of them singletons. The ten most abundant clones make up around 9.2% of the sample.

PBMCs were isolated by Ficoll-Paque density gradient centrifugation. The CDR3 runs 17 amino acids, cysteine and phenylalanine included. CDR3 DNA is the only sequence kept; it has 51 bases, read in frame from the first base. V was cut back by 3 bases and J by 2 bases, leaving a gap of 20 bases between them. This receptor was obtained from an adult woman who had mild COVID-19 (a few samples of this study predate the infection). The sample titles of this study are shuffled in the database, so cell type and time point are left out; the donor was told from shared clones. The sequenced material came from PBMCs or a T cell subset sorted from them (not recorded which). The sequence links TRBV12-3 or TRBV12-4 to TRBJ2-7, with the D gene not confidently named. The bases read TGTGCCAGCAGTTTTGGCCCCGCCGCTGCCCCAACCTACGAGCAGTACTTC. This yields the protein CASSFGPAAAPTYEQYF.